Listed below are T cell receptor beta chains from one sample, sequenced in a study of post-analysis software for immune sequencing data. TCRdb re-called the PCR reads through MiXCR, storing one row per CDR3 protein. The table records 750,000 to 950,000 distinct CDR3 sequences, approximately 44% of them present only once. The material sequenced was blood. These receptors were collected from a girl aged 10-17 years with multiple sclerosis. Both conserved end residues are part of each CDR3. D genes are given only for firm matches. Clone size appears in some rows only: once, few, many, or a class for an expanded clone.

V	J	size	D	DNA	CDR3
TRBV29-1	TRBJ2-4	few	TRBD2	TGCAGCGTTGGGACTAGCGGGGCTCCCATTCAGTACTTC	CSVGTSGAPIQYF
TRBV6-2/TRBV6-3	TRBJ1-3	once	TRBD1	TGTGCCAGCAGTGACCCTCTCCGGGACAGGTCTTCGTCTTCTGGAAATACCATATATTTT	CASSDPLRDRSSSSGNTIYF
TRBV25-1	TRBJ1-1	few	.	TGTGCCAGCAGTGAATTGCGAGTAGGGAAGAACACTGAAGCTTTCTTT	CASSELRVGKNTEAFF
TRBV2	TRBJ2-7	few	TRBD2	TGTGCCAGCCCAAGGACTAGTACCGGTAGATACTACGAGCAGTACTTC	CASPRTSTGRYYEQYF
TRBV13	TRBJ2-5	few	.	TGTGCCAGCAGCCCTAAGGACTACACCCAGTACTTC	CASSPKDYTQYF
TRBV20-1	TRBJ2-7	few	.	TGCAGTGCTGCAGGGTGGGTGTCCTACGAGCAGTACTTC	CSAAGWVSYEQYF
TRBV2	TRBJ2-3	.	.	TGTGCCAGCCAAGTGGGACCTCAAAGTGATACGCAGTATTTT	CASQVGPQSDTQYF
TRBV6-1	TRBJ2-5	few	.	TGTGCCAGCAGTGACAGAGGATATCCGGGTCTTCAAGAGACCCAGTACTTC	CASSDRGYPGLQETQYF
TRBV9	TRBJ2-7	.	TRBD2	TGTGCCAGCAGCGTAGCTGCTAGCGGGAGGGACGGCTACGAGCAGTACTTC	CASSVAASGRDGYEQYF
TRBV15	TRBJ2-1	.	TRBD2	TGTGCCACCAGAGAAGGAATTTATGCGGGAGTAACACCCAATGAGCAGTTCTTC	CATREGIYAGVTPNEQFF
TRBV20-1	TRBJ2-4	.	TRBD1	TGCAGTGCTAGAGTCAGGGGGCGCAGAAACATTCAGTACTTC	CSARVRGRRNIQYF
TRBV7-6	TRBJ1-6	few	.	TGTGCCAGCAGCTTAAGGGTTAATGGGAATTCACCCCTCCACTTT	CASSLRVNGNSPLHF
TRBV28	TRBJ2-1	.	.	TGTGCCAGCAGTTCCAGGGGAGGGGAACGCTACAATGAGCAGTTCTTC	CASSSRGGERYNEQFF
TRBV12-3/TRBV12-4	TRBJ1-4	.	TRBD1	TGTGCCAGCAGTTTAGGACAGGGAGCAACTAATGAAAAACTGTTTTTT	CASSLGQGATNEKLFF
TRBV4-3	TRBJ2-3	few	TRBD2	TGCGCCAGCAGCCACATTCCAGGACGGGAGGGAGATACGCAGTATTTT	CASSHIPGREGDTQYF
TRBV3-1	TRBJ2-3	few	.	TGTGCCAGCAGCCCACCGGGGAATACGCAGTATTTT	CASSPPGNTQYF
TRBV20-1	TRBJ2-1	.	TRBD1	TGCAGTGCCACACAGGGGTGGAATGAGCAGTTCTTC	CSATQGWNEQFF
TRBV12-3/TRBV12-4	TRBJ2-3	.	TRBD2	TGTGCCAGCAGTTTAGAGGCGGGAGTAATCGCAGATACGCAGTATTTT	CASSLEAGVIADTQYF
TRBV12-3/TRBV12-4	TRBJ1-6	.	TRBD1	TGTGCCAGCAGTTTCGGCAGGGGGCGGCTCTATAATTCACCCCTCCACTTT	CASSFGRGRLYNSPLHF
TRBV4-2	TRBJ2-1	few	TRBD1	TGTGCCAGCAGCACCGACAGGGGCTCCTACAATGAGCAGTTCTTC	CASSTDRGSYNEQFF
TRBV12-3/TRBV12-4	TRBJ2-1	.	.	TGTGCCAGCAGTCTCTCCCTCACAGGGAATGAGCAGTTCTTC	CASSLSLTGNEQFF
TRBV27	TRBJ2-7	.	.	TGTGCCAGCAGCCAACAGGTAACCTACGAGCAGTACTTC	CASSQQVTYEQYF
TRBV4-2	TRBJ2-3	few	.	TGTGCCAGCAGCCAAGGTTTCACAGATACGCAGTATTTT	CASSQGFTDTQYF
TRBV29-1	TRBJ2-7	.	.	TGCAGCGTCACCGTGAATTCGGGTGGCGAGCAGTACTTC	CSVTVNSGGEQYF
TRBV25-1	TRBJ1-1	few	.	TGTGCCAGCAGAACAGATTTCACTGAAGCTTTCTTT	CASRTDFTEAFF
TRBV7-8	TRBJ2-7	few	.	TGTGCCAGCAGCCTCGGGTCCTCCATTCCCTACGAGCAGTACTTC	CASSLGSSIPYEQYF
TRBV6-5	TRBJ2-3	.	TRBD2	TGTGCCAGCGGGGGACTAACGGGAGATAATCGGCATACGCAGTATTTT	CASGGLTGDNRHTQYF
TRBV4-3	TRBJ2-7	few	TRBD1	TGCGCCAGCAGCCAAGGAGCCGGGACAGGATGGTCCTACGAGCAGTACTTC	CASSQGAGTGWSYEQYF